The entry that follows covers one T cell receptor beta chain sequence. These data originate in a study of blood T cell repertoires in COVID-19. Data came from immunoSEQ multiplex PCR; TCRdb stores just in-frame clones and leaves some out. The sample lists 100,000 to 150,000 clones, roughly 86% occurring once. V lost 6 bases to trimming and J lost 2 bases, with 14 bases between them. This CDR3 has 15 amino acids. Germline V CDR1 and CDR2: MNHNY, SVGAGI (reference sequence). The V call is TRBV6-6, the J call TRBJ2-1; D might be TRBD1 (6 bases). The source of this sequence is a woman in her seventies with COVID-19, enrolled during active disease. The sample was peripheral blood. Here the CDR3 reads CASRPRDNPYNEQFF. CDR3 coding DNA: TGTGCCAGCAGGCCCCGGGACAACCCCTACAATGAGCAGTTCTTC.